One and the same sample provided the 21 T cell receptor beta chains below, sequenced in a study of blood T cell repertoires in COVID-19. TCRdb's table, derived via immunoSEQ multiplex PCR, lists solely in-frame clones and lacks some. The sample lists approximately 200,000 clones, 80% to 90% seen once, with under 4% in the top ten. Sequences were obtained from PBMCs or T cells enriched from blood (not recorded which). All receptors derive from a woman aged 18-29 years in a cohort exposed to, infected with or recovered from COVID-19 (not recorded which).

This clone was detected only a few times. The chain uses TRBV19 and TRBJ1-2; D is possibly TRBD1 (5 bases). Looked up from germline, CDR1 is LNHDA and CDR2 is SQIVND (reference sequence). The CDR3 covers 13 residues. V lost 5 bases to trimming and J lost 8 bases, with 15 bases between them. The DNA for the CDR3 is TGTGCCAGTAGTCAAGGAGGGACCCGGGGCTACACCTTC. Translated: CASSQGGTRGYTF. Using reference TRBV19 and TRBJ1-2 for the parts outside the CDR3, the full variable domain is DGGITQSPKYLFRKEGQNVTLSCEQNLNHDAMYWYRQDPGQGLRLIYYSQIVNDFQKGDIAEGYSVSREKKESFPLTVTSAQKNPTAFYLCASSQGGTRGYTFGSGTRLTVV.

The chain has TRBV28 and TRBJ1-4, with D perhaps matching TRBD1 (5 bases). Germline loops: CDR1 MDHEN, CDR2 SYDVKM. Trimming cost V 7 bases and J 0 bases, with 15 bases left between them. The CDR3 is 16 amino acids. The CDR3 DNA follows: TGTGCCAGCACGGGGGGTGTTCTTGCAACTAATGAAAAACTGTTTTTT. Translation gives CASTGGVLATNEKLFF. The whole variable domain, remainder taken from reference TRBV28 and TRBJ1-4, is DVKVTQSSRYLVKRTGEKVFLECVQDMDHENMFWYRQDPGLGLRLIYFSYDVKMKEKGDIPEGYSVSREKKERFSLILESASTNQTSMYLCASTGGVLATNEKLFFGSGTQLSVL.

CDR3 nucleotides: TGTGCCAGCTCAGGCTTCCTGGCAGCGAACACCGGGGAGCTGTTTTTT. It is translated as CASSGFLAANTGELFF. The chain is built from TRBV18 and TRBJ2-2, with no clear D. Trimming left V 5 bases short and J 0 bases short, with 13 bases between. The CDR3 loop spans 16 amino acids. Germline V gene lookup returns CDR1 KGHSH and CDR2 LQKENI.

The chain is built from TRBV5-1 and TRBJ2-5; 7 bases agree with TRBD2. Unmatched junction bases numbered 8, after V lost 2 bases and J lost 1 base. This CDR3 has 16 amino acids. Germline V gene sequence: CDR1 SGHRS, CDR2 YFSETQ. CDR3 protein: CASSFFGASGQETQYF. CDR3 DNA: TGCGCCAGCAGCTTCTTCGGGGCTAGCGGCCAAGAGACCCAGTACTTC.

The V gene is TRBV11-3, the J gene TRBJ2-7, with 13 bases that match TRBD2. The CDR3 runs 17 residues. Unmatched junction bases numbered 10, after V lost 4 bases and J lost 4 bases. Germline loops: CDR1 SGHNT, CDR2 YENEEA. This CDR3 reads CASSWERGLAGDYEQYF. In nucleotides, the CDR3 is TGTGCCAGCAGCTGGGAGCGAGGACTAGCGGGAGATTACGAGCAGTACTTC.

The rearrangement joins TRBV13 to TRBJ2-1, with 8 bases aligning to TRBD2. This CDR3 spans 15 amino acids. CDR1 PRHDT and CDR2 FYEKMQ come from the germline V gene (reference sequence). The V and J ends lost 5 bases and 5 bases, in that order; junction bases with no gene match: 8. In DNA form, the CDR3 reads TGTGCCAGCAGCCCACGGGGGGGCGCCCACAATGAGCAGTTCTTC. Its protein product is CASSPRGGAHNEQFF.

The CDR3 DNA follows: TGTGCCAGCAGGCCTCCGGGACAGGGAGGGACTAGCGACCACGAGCAGTACTTC. It codes for CASRPPGQGGTSDHEQYF. V is TRBV27 and J is TRBJ2-7; maybe TRBD2 (10 bases). Germline V gene lookup returns CDR1 MNHEY and CDR2 SMNVEV (reference sequence). The CDR3 is 18 amino acids. The V end was cut by 6 bases, the J end by 5 bases, with 29 bases between.

The chain joins TRBV7-2 to TRBJ2-7; 10 bases match TRBD2. In germline, CDR1 is SGHTA, CDR2 FQGNSA. Trimming took 2 bases from V and 4 from J; bases not matched to a gene: 5. The CDR3 has 15 residues. In nucleotides, the CDR3 is TGTGCCAGCAGCTTATGGATTAGCGGGGGGTACGAGCAGTACTTC. Translated, it gives CASSLWISGGYEQYF.

The chain has TRBV27 and TRBJ1-6; unclear D gene. Germline V gives CDR1 MNHEY, CDR2 SMNVEV (reference sequence). The CDR3 runs 13 residues. Trimming shortened V by 2 bases and J by 7 bases, and 6 bases separated the two germline ends. This chain's CDR3 is CASSLVSNSPLHF. The CDR3 region has the DNA TGTGCCAGCAGTTTAGTAAGCAATTCACCCCTCCACTTT.

The genes are TRBV28 and TRBJ2-7; D might be TRBD2 (5 bases). V was cut by 10 bases and J by 4 bases, with 11 bases left in between. The CDR3 is made up of 11 amino acids. Germline lookup yields CDR1 MDHEN and CDR2 SYDVKM. The CDR3 is CAIESGYEQYF. CDR3 DNA sequence: TGTGCCATCGAATCGGGGTACGAGCAGTACTTC.

The rearrangement joins TRBV5-1 to TRBJ1-1; D remains ambiguous. Germline-derived CDR1 and CDR2 are SGHRS and YFSETQ. CDR3 size: 13 residues. The V end was cut by 0 bases, the J end by 4 bases, with 7 bases between. In DNA, the CDR3 is TGCGCCAGCAGCTTGGGAGAGGGCACTGAAGCTTTCTTT. Its protein is CASSLGEGTEAFF.

V gene TRBV4-1 combines with J gene TRBJ2-7; D call uncertain. Trimming cost V 5 bases and J 2 bases, with 10 bases left between them. The CDR3 loop spans 13 amino acids. Looked up from germline, CDR1 is MGHRA and CDR2 is YSYEKL. The CDR3 is CASSTPAAYEQYF. Written as DNA, the CDR3 is TGCGCCAGCAGCACACCGGCGGCCTACGAGCAGTACTTC.

This rearrangement joins TRBV5-4 to TRBJ2-7; D not resolved. Germline CDR1 and CDR2: SGHNT and YYREEE (reference sequence). The CDR3 is made up of 15 amino acids. The germline V and J ends were trimmed by 4 bases and 2 bases, with 16 bases remaining between them. CDR3 bases: TGTGCCAGCAGCGCCTCCGGGTTCCCCACCTACGAGCAGTACTTC. It specifies CASSASGFPTYEQYF.

This clone was counted a few times. The V and J genes are TRBV2 and TRBJ1-2, with TRBD1 identical over 7 bases. V dropped 6 bases and J dropped 4; count of bases not matched to a gene: 2. The CDR3 covers 12 residues. Looked up from germline, CDR1 is SNHLY and CDR2 is FYNNEI. The CDR3 loop is CASRGQSYGYTF. CDR3 bases: TGTGCCAGCAGGGGACAGAGCTATGGCTACACCTTC.

The chain carries TRBV7-2 and TRBJ2-4; TRBD2 aligns across 13 bases. The germline gives CDR1 SGHTA, CDR2 FQGNSA. This CDR3 contains 17 residues. Losses at the gene ends were 1 base for V and 6 bases for J; bases not matched to a gene: 6. The CDR3 sequence is CASSLGTSGSRLNIQYF. CDR3 nucleotide sequence: TGTGCCAGCAGCTTAGGGACTAGCGGGAGTCGGCTAAACATTCAGTACTTC.

DNA of the CDR3: TGTGCCAGCAGTTACCGTGGGACAGGGCACGGGGAGACCCAGTACTTC. It encodes CASSYRGTGHGETQYF. The V and J genes are TRBV6-5 and TRBJ2-5, with 9 bases matching TRBD1. Germline CDR1 reads MNHEY; CDR2 reads SVGAGI. V shed 2 bases, J shed 5 bases, and the junction held 9 bases outside the gene matches. The CDR3 sequence is 16 residues long.

The chain couples TRBV3-1 (or the pseudogene TRBV3-2) to TRBJ2-2; possible D gene TRBD1, 5 bases. Trimming took off 4 bases at V and 10 bases at J, with 7 bases between the two ends. Germline values: CDR1 LGHDT, CDR2 YNNKEL (reference sequence). The CDR3 loop spans 11 amino acids. The CDR3 spells CASSRGSELFF. The CDR3 nucleotides are TGTGCCAGCAGCCGGGGCTCGGAGCTGTTTTTT.

The chain uses TRBV27 and TRBJ1-2; D is unresolved. Germline V gene lookup returns CDR1 MNHEY and CDR2 SMNVEV (reference sequence). CDR3 length: 12 amino acids. V was trimmed by 6 bases and J by 4 bases, leaving 9 bases between them. CDR3 amino acids: CASSPTGYGYTF. Written as DNA, the CDR3 is TGTGCCAGCAGCCCGACGGGCTATGGCTACACCTTC.

This chain uses TRBV5-5 with TRBJ1-3; D is ambiguous. Germline V lookup: CDR1 SGHKS, CDR2 YYEKEE (reference sequence). This CDR3 contains 13 residues. Trimming took off 0 bases at V and 3 bases at J, with 4 bases between the two ends. The CDR3: CASSLDYGNTIYF. CDR3 DNA sequence: TGTGCCAGCAGCTTGGACTATGGAAACACCATATATTTT.

The V call is TRBV19, the J call TRBJ1-5; 8 nucleotides line up with TRBD1. Germline assignment: CDR1 LNHDA and CDR2 SQIVND (reference sequence). The CDR3 is 15 residues long. Trimming at V came to 6 bases and at J to 2 bases, leaving 6 bases not matched to a gene. CDR3 amino acids: CASRTQGAGNQPQHF. CDR3 nucleotides: TGTGCCAGTAGGACGCAGGGGGCGGGCAATCAGCCCCAGCATTTT.

The rearrangement links TRBV7-9 to TRBJ2-2, with 7 nucleotides matching TRBD2. With 1 base clipped from V and 6 bases from J, the junction kept 5 bases outside the gene matches. CDR1 SEHNR and CDR2 FQNEAQ come from the germline V gene (reference sequence). The CDR3 consists of 15 residues. The DNA of the CDR3 is TGTGCCAGCAGCTTAGGGACTAGGGGCGCCGGGGAGCTGTTTTTT. It specifies CASSLGTRGAGELFF.